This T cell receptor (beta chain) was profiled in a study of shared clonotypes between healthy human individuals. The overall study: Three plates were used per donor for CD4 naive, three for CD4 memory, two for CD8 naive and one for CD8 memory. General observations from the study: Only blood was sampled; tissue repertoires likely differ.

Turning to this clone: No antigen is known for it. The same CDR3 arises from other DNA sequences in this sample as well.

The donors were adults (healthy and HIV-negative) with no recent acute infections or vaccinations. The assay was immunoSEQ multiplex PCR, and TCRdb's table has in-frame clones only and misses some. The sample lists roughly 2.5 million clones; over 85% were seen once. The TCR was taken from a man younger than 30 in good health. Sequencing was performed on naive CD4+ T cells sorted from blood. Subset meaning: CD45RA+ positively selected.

This CDR3 reads CASSADSNQPQHF. CDR3 nucleotides: TGTGCCAGCAGTGCGGACAGCAATCAGCCCCAGCATTTT. The V and J genes are TRBV28 and TRBJ1-5; D gene unclear. Trimming pared 5 bases from V and 1 base from J, leaving 6 bases between. This CDR3 is 13 amino acids long. Germline CDR1 is MDHEN and CDR2 is SYDVKM.